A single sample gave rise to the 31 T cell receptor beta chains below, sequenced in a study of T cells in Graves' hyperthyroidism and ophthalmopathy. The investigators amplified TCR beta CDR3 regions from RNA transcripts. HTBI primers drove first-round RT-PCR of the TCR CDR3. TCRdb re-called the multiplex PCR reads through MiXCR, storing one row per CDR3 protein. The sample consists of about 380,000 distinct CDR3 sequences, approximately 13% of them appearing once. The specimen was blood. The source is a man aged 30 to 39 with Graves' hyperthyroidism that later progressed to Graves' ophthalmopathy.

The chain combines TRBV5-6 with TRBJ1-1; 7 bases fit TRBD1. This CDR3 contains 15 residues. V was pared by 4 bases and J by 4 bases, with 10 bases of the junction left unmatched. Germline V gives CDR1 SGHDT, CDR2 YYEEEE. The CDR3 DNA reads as TGTGCCAGCAGCCAACGCAGGGGGAGAGTCACTGAAGCTTTCTTT. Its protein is CASSQRRGRVTEAFF.

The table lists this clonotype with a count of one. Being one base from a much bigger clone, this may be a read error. The CDR3 nucleotides read TGTGCCAGCGTAGCCGCTAGCGGGGGGGACTACAATGAGCAGTACTTC. Translated, it gives CASVAASGGDYNEQYF. The gene calls are TRBV4-2 and TRBJ2-7; 12 bases match TRBD2. CDR3 length: 16 residues. The germline CDR1 and CDR2 sequences are LGHNA and YNFKEQ. With V trimmed by 8 bases and J by 7 bases, 15 bases remained unmatched.

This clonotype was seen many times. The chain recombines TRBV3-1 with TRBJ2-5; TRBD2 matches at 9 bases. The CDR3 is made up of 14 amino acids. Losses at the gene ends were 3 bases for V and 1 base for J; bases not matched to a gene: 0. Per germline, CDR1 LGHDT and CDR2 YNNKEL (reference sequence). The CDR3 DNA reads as TGTGCCAGCAGCCATAGCGGGGGCCAAGAGACCCAGTACTTC. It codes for CASSHSGGQETQYF.

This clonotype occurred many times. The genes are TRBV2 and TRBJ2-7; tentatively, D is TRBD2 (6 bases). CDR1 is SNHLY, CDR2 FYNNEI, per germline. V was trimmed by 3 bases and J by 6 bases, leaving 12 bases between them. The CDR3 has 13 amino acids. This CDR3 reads CASSETRGGEQYF. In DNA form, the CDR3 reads TGTGCCAGCAGTGAGACTAGGGGTGGCGAGCAGTACTTC.

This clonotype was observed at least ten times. The CDR3 DNA reads as TGTGCCAGCAGCTTAGTGGGCGGCCCTAGCACAGATACGCAGTATTTT. The encoded protein is CASSLVGGPSTDTQYF. This chain links TRBV7-2 with TRBJ2-3; D gene uncertain. The germline gives CDR1 SGHTA, CDR2 FQGNSA. Between the trimmed V and J ends, which lost 1 base and 0 bases, there was a span of 11 bases. CDR3 length: 16 residues.

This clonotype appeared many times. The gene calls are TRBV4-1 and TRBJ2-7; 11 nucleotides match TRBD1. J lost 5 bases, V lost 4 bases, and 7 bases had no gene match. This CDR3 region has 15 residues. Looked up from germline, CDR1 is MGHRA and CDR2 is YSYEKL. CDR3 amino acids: CASSPRGTGGNEQYF. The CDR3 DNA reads TGCGCCAGCAGCCCGCGGGGGACAGGGGGGAACGAGCAGTACTTC.

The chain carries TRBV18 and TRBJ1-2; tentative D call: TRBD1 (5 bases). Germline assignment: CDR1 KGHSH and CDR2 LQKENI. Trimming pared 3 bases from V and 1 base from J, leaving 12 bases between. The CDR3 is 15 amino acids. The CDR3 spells CASSPWDGNNYGYTF. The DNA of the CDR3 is TGTGCCAGCTCACCCTGGGACGGGAATAACTATGGCTACACCTTC. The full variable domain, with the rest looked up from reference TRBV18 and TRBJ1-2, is NAGVMQNPRHLVRRRGQEARLRCSPMKGHSHVYWYRQLPEEGLKFMVYLQKENIIDESGMPKERFSAEFPKEGPSILRIQQVVRGDSAAYFCASSPWDGNNYGYTFGSGTRLTVV.

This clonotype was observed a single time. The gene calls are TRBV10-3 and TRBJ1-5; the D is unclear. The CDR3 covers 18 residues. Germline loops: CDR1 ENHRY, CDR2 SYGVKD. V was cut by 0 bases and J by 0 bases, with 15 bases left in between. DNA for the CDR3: TGTGCCATCAGTGAGTCGTTCCAGCTACGAGATAGCAATCAGCCCCAGCATTTT. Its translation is CAISESFQLRDSNQPQHF.

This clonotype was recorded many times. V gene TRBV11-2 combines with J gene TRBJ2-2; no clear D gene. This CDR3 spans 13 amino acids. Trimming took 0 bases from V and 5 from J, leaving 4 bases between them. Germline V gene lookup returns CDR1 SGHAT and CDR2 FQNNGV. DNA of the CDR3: TGTGCCAGCAGCTTAGAGATAACCGGGGAGCTGTTTTTT. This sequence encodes CASSLEITGELFF.

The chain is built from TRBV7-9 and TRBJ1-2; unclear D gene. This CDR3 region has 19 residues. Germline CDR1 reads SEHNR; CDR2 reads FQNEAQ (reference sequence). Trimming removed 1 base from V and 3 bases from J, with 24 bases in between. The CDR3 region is CASSLEGISVPSLDYGYTF. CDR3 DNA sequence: TGTGCCAGCAGCTTAGAGGGAATTTCTGTACCCTCTTTGGACTATGGCTACACCTTC.

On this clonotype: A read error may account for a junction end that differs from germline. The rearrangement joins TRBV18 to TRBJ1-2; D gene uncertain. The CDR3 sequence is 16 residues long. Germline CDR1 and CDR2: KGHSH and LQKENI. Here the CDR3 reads CASSLKEKAFFYGHTF. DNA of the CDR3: TGTGCCAGCTCACTAAAGGAAAAAGCCTTCTTCTATGGCCACACCTTC.

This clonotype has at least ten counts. CDR3 region: CASSLPDRSYEQYF. The CDR3 DNA reads as TGTGCCAGCAGCCTACCGGACCGGTCCTACGAGCAGTACTTC. The chain combines TRBV11-3 with TRBJ2-7; D is undetermined. CDR3 length: 14 residues. In germline, CDR1 is SGHNT, CDR2 YENEEA. The V end lost 5 bases, the J end lost 1 base, and 12 bases lay between the germline ends.

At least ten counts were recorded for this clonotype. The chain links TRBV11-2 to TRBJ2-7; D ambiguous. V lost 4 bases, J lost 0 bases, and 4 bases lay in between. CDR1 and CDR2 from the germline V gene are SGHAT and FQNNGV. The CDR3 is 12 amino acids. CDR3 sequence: CASSYTSYEQYF. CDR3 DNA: TGTGCCAGCAGCTACACCTCCTACGAGCAGTACTTC.

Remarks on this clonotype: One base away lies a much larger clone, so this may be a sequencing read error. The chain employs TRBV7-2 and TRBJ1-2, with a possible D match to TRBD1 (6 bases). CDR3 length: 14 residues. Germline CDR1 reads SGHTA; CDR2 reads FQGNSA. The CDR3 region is CASSLEQGSDGHTF. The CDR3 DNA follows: TGTGCCAGCAGCTTAGAACAGGGCAGTGATGGCCACACCTTC.

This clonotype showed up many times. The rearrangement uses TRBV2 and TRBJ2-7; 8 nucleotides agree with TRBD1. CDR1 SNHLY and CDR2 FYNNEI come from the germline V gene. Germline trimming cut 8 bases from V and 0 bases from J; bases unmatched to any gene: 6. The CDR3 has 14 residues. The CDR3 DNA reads TGTGCCAGCTTCGGACAGGGCCACTCCTACGAGCAGTACTTC. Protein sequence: CASFGQGHSYEQYF.

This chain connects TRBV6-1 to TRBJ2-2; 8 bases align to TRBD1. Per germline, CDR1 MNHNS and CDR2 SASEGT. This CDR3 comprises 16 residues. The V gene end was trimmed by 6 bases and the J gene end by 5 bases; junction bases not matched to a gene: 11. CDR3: CASRQPGQGLTGELFF. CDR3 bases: TGTGCCAGCAGGCAGCCAGGACAGGGATTGACCGGGGAGCTGTTTTTT.

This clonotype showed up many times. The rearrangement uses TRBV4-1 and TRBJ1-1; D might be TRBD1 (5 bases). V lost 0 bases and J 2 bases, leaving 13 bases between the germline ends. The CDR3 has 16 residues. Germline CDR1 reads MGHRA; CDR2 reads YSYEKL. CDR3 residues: CASSQDWGSINTEAFF. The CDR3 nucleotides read TGCGCCAGCAGCCAAGATTGGGGCAGCATCAACACTGAAGCTTTCTTT.

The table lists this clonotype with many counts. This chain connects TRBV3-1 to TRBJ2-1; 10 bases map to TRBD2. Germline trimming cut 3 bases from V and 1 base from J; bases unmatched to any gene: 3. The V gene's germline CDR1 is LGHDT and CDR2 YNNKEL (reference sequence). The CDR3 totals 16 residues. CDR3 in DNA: TGTGCCAGCAGCCATCTTAGCGGGGGGTCCTACAATGAGCAGTTCTTC. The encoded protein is CASSHLSGGSYNEQFF.

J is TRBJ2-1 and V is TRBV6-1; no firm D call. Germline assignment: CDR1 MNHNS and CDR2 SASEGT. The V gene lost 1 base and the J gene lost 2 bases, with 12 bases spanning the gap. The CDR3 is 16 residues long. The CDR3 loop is CASSEGAPEPYNEQFF. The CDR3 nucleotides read TGTGCCAGCAGTGAAGGGGCCCCAGAACCCTACAATGAGCAGTTCTTC.

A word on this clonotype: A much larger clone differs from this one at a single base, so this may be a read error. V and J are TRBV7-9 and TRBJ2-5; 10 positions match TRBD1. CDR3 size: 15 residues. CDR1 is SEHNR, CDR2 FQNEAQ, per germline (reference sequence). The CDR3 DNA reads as TGTGCCAGCAGCCTAACGGGGACAGGGGAAGAGTCCCAGTACTTC. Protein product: CASSLTGTGEESQYF.

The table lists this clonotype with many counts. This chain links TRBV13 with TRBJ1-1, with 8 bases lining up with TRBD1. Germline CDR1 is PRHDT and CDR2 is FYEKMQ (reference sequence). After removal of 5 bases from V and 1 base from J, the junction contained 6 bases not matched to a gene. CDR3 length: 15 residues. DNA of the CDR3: TGTGCCAGCAGCAATGCCGGGACAGGGAACACTGAAGCTTTCTTT. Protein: CASSNAGTGNTEAFF.

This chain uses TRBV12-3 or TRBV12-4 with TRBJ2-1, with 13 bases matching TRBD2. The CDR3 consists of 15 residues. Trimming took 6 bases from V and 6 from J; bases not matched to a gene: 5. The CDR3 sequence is CASSAGTSGANEQFF. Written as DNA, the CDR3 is TGTGCCAGCAGCGCCGGGACTAGCGGGGCCAATGAGCAGTTCTTC.

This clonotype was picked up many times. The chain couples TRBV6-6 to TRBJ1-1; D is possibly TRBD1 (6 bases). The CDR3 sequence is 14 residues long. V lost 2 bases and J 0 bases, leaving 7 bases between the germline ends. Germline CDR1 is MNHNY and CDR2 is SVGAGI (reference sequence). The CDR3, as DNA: TGTGCCAGCAGTTACGCAGGGGTGAACACTGAAGCTTTCTTT. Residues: CASSYAGVNTEAFF.

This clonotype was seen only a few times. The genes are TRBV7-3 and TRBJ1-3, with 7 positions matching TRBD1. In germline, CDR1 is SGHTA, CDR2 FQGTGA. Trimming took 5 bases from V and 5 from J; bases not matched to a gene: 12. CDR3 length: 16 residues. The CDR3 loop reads CASSAIDRAWRNTIYF. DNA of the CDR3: TGTGCCAGCAGCGCGATCGACAGGGCTTGGAGAAACACCATATATTTT.

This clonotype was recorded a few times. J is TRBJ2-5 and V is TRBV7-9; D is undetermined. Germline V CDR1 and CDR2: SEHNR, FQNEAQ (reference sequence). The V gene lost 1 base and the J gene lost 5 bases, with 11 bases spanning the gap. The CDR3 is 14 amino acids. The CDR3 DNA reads TGTGCCAGCAGCTTAGGGGTGGCGGTTGAGACCCAGTACTTC. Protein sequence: CASSLGVAVETQYF.

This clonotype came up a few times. CDR3 amino acids: CSARRDSFVSPLHF. The CDR3 DNA reads as TGCAGTGCTAGGAGGGACTCGTTTGTCTCACCCCTCCACTTT. The rearrangement joins TRBV20-1 to TRBJ1-6; D is possibly TRBD1 (5 bases). Germline assignment: CDR1 DFQATT and CDR2 SNEGSKA (reference sequence). The CDR3 has 14 residues. With 3 bases removed from V and 10 bases from J, the gap between germline ends came to 16 bases.

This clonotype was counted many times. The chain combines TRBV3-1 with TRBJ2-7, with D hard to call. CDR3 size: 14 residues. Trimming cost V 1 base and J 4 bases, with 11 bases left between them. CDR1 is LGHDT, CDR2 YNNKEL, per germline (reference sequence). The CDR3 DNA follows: TGTGCCAGCAGCCAAGTGGCAGAATCGTACGAGCAGTACTTC. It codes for CASSQVAESYEQYF.

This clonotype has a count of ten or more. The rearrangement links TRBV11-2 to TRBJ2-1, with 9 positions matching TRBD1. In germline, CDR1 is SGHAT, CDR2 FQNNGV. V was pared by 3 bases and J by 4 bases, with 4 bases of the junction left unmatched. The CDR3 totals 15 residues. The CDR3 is CASSFGQGKYNEQFF. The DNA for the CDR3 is TGTGCCAGCAGCTTCGGACAGGGGAAATACAATGAGCAGTTCTTC.

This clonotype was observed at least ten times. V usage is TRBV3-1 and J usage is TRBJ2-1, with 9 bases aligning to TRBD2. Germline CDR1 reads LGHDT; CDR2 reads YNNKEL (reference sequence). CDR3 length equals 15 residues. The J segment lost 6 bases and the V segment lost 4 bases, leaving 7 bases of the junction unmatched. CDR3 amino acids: CASSPRLAGFNEQFF. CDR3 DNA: TGTGCCAGCAGCCCTCGGCTAGCGGGGTTCAATGAGCAGTTCTTC.

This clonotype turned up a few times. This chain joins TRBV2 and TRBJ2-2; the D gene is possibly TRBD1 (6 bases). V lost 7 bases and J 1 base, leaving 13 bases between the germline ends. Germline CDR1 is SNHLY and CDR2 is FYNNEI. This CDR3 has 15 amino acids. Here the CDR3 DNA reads TGTGCCAGCAAGGGCAGGGGATTGAACACCGGGGAGCTGTTTTTT. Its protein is CASKGRGLNTGELFF.

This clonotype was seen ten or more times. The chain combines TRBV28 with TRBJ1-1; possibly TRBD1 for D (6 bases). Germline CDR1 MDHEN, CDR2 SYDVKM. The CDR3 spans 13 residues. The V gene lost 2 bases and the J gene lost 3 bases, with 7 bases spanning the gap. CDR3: CASSLGTHTEAFF. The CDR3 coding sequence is TGTGCCAGCAGTTTAGGGACACACACTGAAGCTTTCTTT.